This T cell receptor beta chain was captured in a study of cytomegalovirus exposure and HLA in healthy donors. The trim removed 4 bases at V and 6 bases at J, leaving 2 bases unmatched. This CDR3 region has 14 residues. Germline lookup yields CDR1 SQVTM and CDR2 ANQGSEA. PCR involved 60 Vbeta and 13 Jbeta primers. Using immunoSEQ multiplex PCR, the repertoire was profiled, and TCRdb retains in-frame clones only, with some absent. The data contain under 300,000 clones, 80% to 90% of them singletons. The gene calls are TRBV29-1 and TRBJ2-1; 14 nucleotides agree with TRBD2. The material sequenced was PBMCs. The clonotype was recovered from a man in his forties or fifties in good health and CMV-seropositive. The DNA of the CDR3 is TGCAGCGTTGCCGGGACTAGCGGGAGCAATGAGCAGTTCTTC. Amino acids: CSVAGTSGSNEQFF.